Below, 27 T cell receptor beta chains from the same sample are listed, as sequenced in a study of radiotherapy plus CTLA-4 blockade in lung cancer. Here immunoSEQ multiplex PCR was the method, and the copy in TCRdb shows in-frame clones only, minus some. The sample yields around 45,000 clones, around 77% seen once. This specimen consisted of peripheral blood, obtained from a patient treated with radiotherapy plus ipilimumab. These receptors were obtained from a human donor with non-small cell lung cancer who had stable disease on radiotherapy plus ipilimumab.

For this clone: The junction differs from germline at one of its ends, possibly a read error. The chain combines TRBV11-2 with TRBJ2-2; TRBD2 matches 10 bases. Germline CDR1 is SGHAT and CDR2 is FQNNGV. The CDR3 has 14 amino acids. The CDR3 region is CASRNVAGGGKLFF. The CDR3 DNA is TGTGCCAGCCGGAACGTAGCGGGGGGCGGGAAGCTGTTTTTT.

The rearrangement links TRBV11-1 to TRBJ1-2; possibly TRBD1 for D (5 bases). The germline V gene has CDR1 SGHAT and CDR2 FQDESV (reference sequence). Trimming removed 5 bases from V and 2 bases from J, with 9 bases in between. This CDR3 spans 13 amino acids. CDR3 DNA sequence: TGTGCCAGCAGCCCGGACACCAACTATGGCTACACCTTC. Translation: CASSPDTNYGYTF.

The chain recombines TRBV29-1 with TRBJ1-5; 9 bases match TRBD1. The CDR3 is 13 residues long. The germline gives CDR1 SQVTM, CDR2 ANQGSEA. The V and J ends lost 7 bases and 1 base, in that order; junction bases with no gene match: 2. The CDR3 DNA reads TGCAGCGCAGGGACAGGGAGCAATCAGCCCCAGCATTTT. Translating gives CSAGTGSNQPQHF.

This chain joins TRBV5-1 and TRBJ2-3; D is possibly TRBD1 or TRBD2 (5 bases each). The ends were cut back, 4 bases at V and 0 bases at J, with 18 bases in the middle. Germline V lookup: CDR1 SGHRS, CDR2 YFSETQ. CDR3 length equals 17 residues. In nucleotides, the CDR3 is TGCGCCAGCAGCCCCGGGACGGCGACTGGAAGCACAGATACGCAGTATTTT. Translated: CASSPGTATGSTDTQYF.

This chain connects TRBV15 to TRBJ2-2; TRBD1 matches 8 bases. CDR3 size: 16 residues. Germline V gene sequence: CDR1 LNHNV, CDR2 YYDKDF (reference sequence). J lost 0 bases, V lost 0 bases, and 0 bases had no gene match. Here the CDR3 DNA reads TGTGCCACCAGCAGAGAGGACAGGGCGAACACCGGGGAGCTGTTTTTT. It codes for CATSREDRANTGELFF.

Written as DNA, the CDR3 is TGTGCCAGCAGCTTAAAGATCGGGGGCTCTCTTAGGACCGGGGAGCTGTTTTTT. Translated, it gives CASSLKIGGSLRTGELFF. This chain connects TRBV7-3 to TRBJ2-2; D is tentatively TRBD1 or TRBD2 (6 bases each). Germline V CDR1 and CDR2: SGHTA, FQGTGA. The V and J ends lost 1 base and 5 bases respectively, with 20 bases between them. The length of the CDR3 is 18 residues.

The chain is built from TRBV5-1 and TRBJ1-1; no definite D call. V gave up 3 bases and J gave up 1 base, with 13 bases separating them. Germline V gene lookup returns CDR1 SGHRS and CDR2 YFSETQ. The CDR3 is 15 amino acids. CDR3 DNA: TGCGCCAGCAGCTGGAAACAAGACGCGAACACTGAAGCTTTCTTT. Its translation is CASSWKQDANTEAFF.

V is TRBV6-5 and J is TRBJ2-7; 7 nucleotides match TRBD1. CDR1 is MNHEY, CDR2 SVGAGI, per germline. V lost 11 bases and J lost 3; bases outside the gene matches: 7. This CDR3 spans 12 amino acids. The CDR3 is CACRGQNYEQYF. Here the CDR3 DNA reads TGTGCCTGCCGGGGACAGAACTACGAGCAGTACTTC.

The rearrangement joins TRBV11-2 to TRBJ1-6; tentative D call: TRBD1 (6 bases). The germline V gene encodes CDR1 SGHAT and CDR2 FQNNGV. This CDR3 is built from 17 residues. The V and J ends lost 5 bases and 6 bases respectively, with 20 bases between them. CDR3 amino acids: CASSLSTGGQINSPLHF. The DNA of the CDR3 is TGTGCCAGCAGCCTATCGACCGGAGGACAGATTAATTCACCCCTCCACTTT.

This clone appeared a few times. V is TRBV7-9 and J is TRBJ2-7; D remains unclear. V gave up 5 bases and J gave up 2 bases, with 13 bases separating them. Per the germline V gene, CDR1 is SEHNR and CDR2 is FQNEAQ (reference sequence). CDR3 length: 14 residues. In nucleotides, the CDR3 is TGTGCCAGCAGCCCTGGCACAGTTACCTACGAGCAGTACTTC. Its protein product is CASSPGTVTYEQYF.

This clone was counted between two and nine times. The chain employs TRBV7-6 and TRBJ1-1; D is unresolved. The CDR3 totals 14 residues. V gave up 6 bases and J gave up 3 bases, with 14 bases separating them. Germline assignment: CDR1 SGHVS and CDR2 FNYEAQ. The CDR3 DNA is TGTGCCAGCAGAGGGAATGTCTGGGACACTGAAGCTTTCTTT. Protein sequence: CASRGNVWDTEAFF. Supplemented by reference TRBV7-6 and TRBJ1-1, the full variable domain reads GAGVSQSPRYKVTKRGQDVALRCDPISGHVSLYWYRQALGQGPEFLTYFNYEAQQDKSGLPNDRFSAERPEGSISTLTIQRTEQRDSAMYRCASRGNVWDTEAFFGQGTRLTVV.

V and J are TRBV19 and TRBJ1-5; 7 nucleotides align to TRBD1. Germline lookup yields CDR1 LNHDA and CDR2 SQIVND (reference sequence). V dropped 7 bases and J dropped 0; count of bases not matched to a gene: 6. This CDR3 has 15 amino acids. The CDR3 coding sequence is TGTGCCAGTACCCTAGGGACAGCTAGCAATCAGCCCCAGCATTTT. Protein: CASTLGTASNQPQHF.

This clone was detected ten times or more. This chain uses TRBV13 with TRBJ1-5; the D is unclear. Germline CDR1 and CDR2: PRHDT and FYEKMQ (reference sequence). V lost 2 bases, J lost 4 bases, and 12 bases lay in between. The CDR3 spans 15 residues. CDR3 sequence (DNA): TGTGCCAGCAGCTTATCCAGAGCTAGAAATCAGCCCCAGCATTTT. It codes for CASSLSRARNQPQHF.

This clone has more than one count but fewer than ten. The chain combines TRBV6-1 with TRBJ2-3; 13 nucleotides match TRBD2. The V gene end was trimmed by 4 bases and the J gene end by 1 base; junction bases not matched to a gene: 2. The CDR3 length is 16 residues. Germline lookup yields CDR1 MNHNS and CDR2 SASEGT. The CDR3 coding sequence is TGTGCCAGCAGTGTCGGACTAGCGGGGGGCACAGATACGCAGTATTTT. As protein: CASSVGLAGGTDTQYF.

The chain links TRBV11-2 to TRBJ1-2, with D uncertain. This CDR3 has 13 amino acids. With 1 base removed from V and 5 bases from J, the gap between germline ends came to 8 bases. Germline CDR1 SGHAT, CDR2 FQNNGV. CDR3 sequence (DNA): TGTGCCAGCAGCTTAGTTCCCGAGTATGGCTACACCTTC. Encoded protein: CASSLVPEYGYTF.

CDR3 region: CAWSVGVGQETQYF. The CDR3 coding sequence is TGTGCCTGGAGTGTAGGGGTCGGCCAAGAGACCCAGTACTTC. The chain has TRBV30 and TRBJ2-5; D possibly corresponds to TRBD1 (5 bases). V lost 0 bases and J 1 base, leaving 9 bases between the germline ends. Per the germline V gene, CDR1 is GTSNPN and CDR2 is SVGIG (reference sequence). The CDR3 is 14 residues long.

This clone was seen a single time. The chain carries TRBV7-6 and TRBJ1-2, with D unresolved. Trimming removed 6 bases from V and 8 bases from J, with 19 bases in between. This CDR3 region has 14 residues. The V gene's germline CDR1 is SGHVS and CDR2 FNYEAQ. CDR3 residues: CASSLGPDYRGYTF. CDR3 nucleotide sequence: TGTGCCAGCAGTCTTGGTCCGGACTACCGGGGCTACACCTTC.

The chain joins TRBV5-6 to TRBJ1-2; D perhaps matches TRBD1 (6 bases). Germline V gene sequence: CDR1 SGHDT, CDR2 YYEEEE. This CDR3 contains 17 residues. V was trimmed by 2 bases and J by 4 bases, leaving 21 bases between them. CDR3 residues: CASSLRGQGFILYGYTF. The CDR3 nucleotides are TGTGCCAGCAGCTTAAGGGGTCAGGGGTTTATCCTCTATGGCTACACCTTC.

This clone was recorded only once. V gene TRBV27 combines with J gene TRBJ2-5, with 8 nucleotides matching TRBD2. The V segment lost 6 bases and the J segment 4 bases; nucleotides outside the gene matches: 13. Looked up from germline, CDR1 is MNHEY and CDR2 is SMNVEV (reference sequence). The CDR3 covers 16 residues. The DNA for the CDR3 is TGTGCCAGCAGGGGGGTCGCCGCGGGGGGACCAGAGACCCAGTACTTC. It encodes CASRGVAAGGPETQYF.

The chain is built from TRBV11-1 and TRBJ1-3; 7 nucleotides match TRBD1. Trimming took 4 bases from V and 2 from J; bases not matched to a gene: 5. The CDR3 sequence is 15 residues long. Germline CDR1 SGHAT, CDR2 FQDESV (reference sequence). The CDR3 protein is CASSSQGIPGNTIYF. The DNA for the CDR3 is TGTGCCAGCAGCTCACAGGGGATCCCTGGAAACACCATATATTTT.

CDR3 region: CASSIDGVRSTYNEQFF. CDR3 sequence (DNA): TGTGCCAGTAGTATAGATGGGGTCAGGTCGACCTACAATGAGCAGTTCTTC. The chain has TRBV19 and TRBJ2-1; no firm D call. This CDR3 region has 17 residues. With 0 bases removed from V and 2 bases from J, the gap between germline ends came to 14 bases. Germline CDR1 and CDR2: LNHDA and SQIVND (reference sequence).

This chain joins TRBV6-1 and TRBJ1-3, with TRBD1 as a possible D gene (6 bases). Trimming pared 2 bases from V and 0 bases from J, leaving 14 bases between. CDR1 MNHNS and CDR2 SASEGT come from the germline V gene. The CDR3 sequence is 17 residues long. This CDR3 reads CASSEIQGIGSGNTIYF. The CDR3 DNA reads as TGTGCCAGCAGTGAAATACAGGGAATAGGCTCTGGAAACACCATATATTTT.

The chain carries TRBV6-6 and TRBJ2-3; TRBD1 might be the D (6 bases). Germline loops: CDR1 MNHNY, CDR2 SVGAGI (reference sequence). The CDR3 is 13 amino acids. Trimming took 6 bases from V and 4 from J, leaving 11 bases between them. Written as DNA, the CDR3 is TGTGCCAGCAGACGGACAGCGCCAGATACGCAGTATTTT. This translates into CASRRTAPDTQYF.

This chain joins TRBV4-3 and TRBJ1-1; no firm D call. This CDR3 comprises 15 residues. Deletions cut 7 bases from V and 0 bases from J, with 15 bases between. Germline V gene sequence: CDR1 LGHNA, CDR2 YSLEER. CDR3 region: CASTRGGRVNTEAFF. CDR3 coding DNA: TGCGCCAGCACCAGAGGAGGGCGGGTGAACACTGAAGCTTTCTTT.

CDR3 residues: CASSRGAGNTIYF. CDR3 DNA sequence: TGTGCCAGCAGCCGGGGGGCTGGAAACACCATATATTTT. The chain combines TRBV7-9 with TRBJ1-3; D may be TRBD1 (5 bases). The CDR3 extends over 13 amino acids. V was pared by 5 bases and J by 2 bases, with 7 bases between. Germline CDR1 and CDR2: SEHNR and FQNEAQ (reference sequence).

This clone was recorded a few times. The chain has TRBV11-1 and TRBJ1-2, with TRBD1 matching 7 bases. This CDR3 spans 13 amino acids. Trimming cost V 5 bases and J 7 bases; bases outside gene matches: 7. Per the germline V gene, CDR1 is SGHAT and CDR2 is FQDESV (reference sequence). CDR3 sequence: CASSQGQMGGYTF. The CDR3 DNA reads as TGTGCCAGCAGCCAGGGACAGATGGGTGGCTACACCTTC.

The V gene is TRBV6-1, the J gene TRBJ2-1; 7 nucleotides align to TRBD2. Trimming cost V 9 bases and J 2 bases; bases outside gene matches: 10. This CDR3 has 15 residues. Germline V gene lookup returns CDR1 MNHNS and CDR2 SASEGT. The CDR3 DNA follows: TGTGCCAGTCGACGACTAGCTCTCCCCTACAATGAGCAGTTCTTC. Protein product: CASRRLALPYNEQFF.